Below, one TCR beta chain is given with its context. Its specificity is not known. These data are taken from a study of beta chain features in type 1 diabetes. General observations from the study: Individuals with type 1 diabetes displayed fewer insertions and more deletions at VDJ junctions. Shortening that was moderate but significant affected the TCRB CDR3s of Type 1 diabetes patients in all four CD4+ subsets. Possible PCR preference for shorter templates applied equally to patients and controls.

Germline assignment: CDR1 GTSNPN and CDR2 SVGIG (reference sequence). The CDR3 loop spans 13 amino acids. The V and J ends lost 6 bases and 5 bases, in that order; junction bases with no gene match: 6. As every portion of the isolated RNA was reverse transcribed, the sequencing read expressed TCRB transcripts. Repertoires were generated with immunoSEQ multiplex PCR, while TCRdb's copy carries only in-frame clones and drops some. Here the sample spans around 250,000 clones, 24% being singletons. The sequence was obtained from a woman under 40 with type 1 diabetes. The sample was naive CD4+ T cells from blood. This chain uses TRBV30 with TRBJ2-7; 11 bases agree with TRBD1. The CDR3 is CACQRTGGHEQYF. CDR3 DNA: TGTGCCTGTCAAAGGACAGGGGGCCACGAGCAGTACTTC.